This TCR beta chain was documented in a study of blood T cell repertoires in COVID-19. About the study: Samples of COVID-19 (acute and convalescent) were obtained from the United States, Italy and Spain. T cells, B-cell-depleted T cells, or PBMCs provided the cDNA or gDNA that served as material.

Assay: immunoSEQ multiplex PCR; the TCRdb copy retains only in-frame clones and omits some. This table holds about 120,000 clones, approximately 90% found once. This clone turned up a few times. Germline loops: CDR1 MGHRA, CDR2 YSYEKL. The CDR3 length is 16 residues. Deletions cut 4 bases from V and 0 bases from J, with 12 bases between. This sequence was found in a woman in her fifties or sixties with acute or convalescent COVID-19. Input material: peripheral blood. The V and J genes are TRBV4-1 and TRBJ2-2, with D unresolved. The CDR3 is CASSRYTDPNTGELFF. The CDR3 nucleotides read TGCGCCAGCAGCCGGTACACAGACCCGAACACCGGGGAGCTGTTTTTT.